This record looks at one T cell receptor beta chain sequence and its context. V was trimmed by 4 bases and J by 6 bases, leaving 12 bases between them. This CDR3 is built from 13 residues. From germline, CDR1 is SGDLS and CDR2 YYNGEE. TCRdb's copy holds only in-frame clones and misses some; the assay was immunoSEQ multiplex PCR. The sample lists approximately 60,000 clones, about 70% occurring once. This entry belongs to a study of T cell responses to AZD1222 COVID-19 vaccine. This clonotype was sampled from an adult in good health. Material: peripheral blood, obtained on day 0 of AZD1222 vaccination. The V call is TRBV9, the J call TRBJ2-3; D is uncertain. The CDR3 DNA reads TGTGCCAGCAGCCTCCCCTCGGCGGATACGCAGTATTTT. Its translation is CASSLPSADTQYF.